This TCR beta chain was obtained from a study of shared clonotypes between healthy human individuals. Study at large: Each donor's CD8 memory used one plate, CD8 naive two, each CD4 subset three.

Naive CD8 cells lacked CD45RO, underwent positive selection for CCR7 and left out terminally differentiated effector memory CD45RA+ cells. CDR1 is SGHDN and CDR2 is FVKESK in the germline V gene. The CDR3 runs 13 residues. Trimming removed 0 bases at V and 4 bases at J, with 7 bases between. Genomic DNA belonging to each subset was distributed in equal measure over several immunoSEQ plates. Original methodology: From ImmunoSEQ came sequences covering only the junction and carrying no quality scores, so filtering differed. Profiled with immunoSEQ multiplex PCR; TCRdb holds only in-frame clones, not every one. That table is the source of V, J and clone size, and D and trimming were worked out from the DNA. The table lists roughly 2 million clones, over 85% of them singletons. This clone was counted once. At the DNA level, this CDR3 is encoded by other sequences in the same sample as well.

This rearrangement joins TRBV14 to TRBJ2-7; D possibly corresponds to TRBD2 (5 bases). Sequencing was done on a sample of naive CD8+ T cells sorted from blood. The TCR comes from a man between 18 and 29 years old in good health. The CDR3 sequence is CASSQDPGYEQYF. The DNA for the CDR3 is TGTGCCAGCAGCCAAGATCCGGGGTACGAGCAGTACTTC.